The next 6 T cell receptor beta chains were all read from a single sample in a study of cytomegalovirus exposure and HLA in healthy donors. Researchers ran the PCR with 60 Vbeta and 13 Jbeta primers. Produced via immunoSEQ multiplex PCR; TCRdb's table is partial and in-frame only. Of 170,000 or so clones listed, more than 65% are singletons. Input material: PBMCs. The source of these receptors is a woman in her twenties or thirties in good health and CMV-seronegative.

The gene calls are TRBV5-4 and TRBJ2-7, with TRBD1 identical over 8 bases. V gave up 4 bases and J gave up 4 bases; unmatched junction bases: 4. CDR1 SGHNT and CDR2 YYREEE come from the germline V gene (reference sequence). The CDR3 has 13 residues. The CDR3 bases are TGTGCCAGCAGCCTACAGGGGGGTTACGAGCAGTACTTC. This sequence encodes CASSLQGGYEQYF.

V and J are TRBV6-1 and TRBJ2-7; D ambiguous. CDR1 MNHNS and CDR2 SASEGT come from the germline V gene. V lost 2 bases to trimming and J lost 7 bases, with 18 bases between them. The CDR3 is 15 residues long. The CDR3 sequence is CASSETRILVREQYF. CDR3 nucleotide sequence: TGTGCCAGCAGTGAAACTCGTATCCTGGTGAGGGAGCAGTACTTC.

The J gene is TRBJ1-2, the V gene TRBV5-8; no clear D gene. The CDR3 extends over 12 amino acids. Deletions cut 4 bases from V and 5 bases from J, with 9 bases between. The V gene's germline CDR1 is SGHTS and CDR2 YDEGEE. CDR3 protein: CASSPRVYGYTF. CDR3 sequence (DNA): TGTGCCAGCAGCCCACGGGTGTATGGCTACACCTTC.

The V and J genes are TRBV27 and TRBJ1-1, with TRBD1 identical over 8 bases. V dropped 7 bases and J dropped 5; count of bases not matched to a gene: 9. The CDR3 consists of 14 residues. Germline V gene data show CDR1 as MNHEY and CDR2 as SMNVEV (reference sequence). The CDR3 DNA sequence: TGTGCCAGCAAAGAGGACAGGGCGATAACTGAAGCTTTCTTT. Translating it yields CASKEDRAITEAFF.

This chain connects TRBV5-1 to TRBJ2-3, with D possibly TRBD2 on 7 matching bases. This CDR3 is built from 15 residues. Per germline, CDR1 SGHRS and CDR2 YFSETQ. The V end lost 6 bases, the J end lost 1 base, and 15 bases lay between the germline ends. The CDR3 bases are TGCGCCAGCAATAGGGCGGGGGCAGGCACAGATACGCAGTATTTT. Translated, it gives CASNRAGAGTDTQYF.

The chain has TRBV27 and TRBJ2-7; no firm D call. The V gene lost 2 bases and the J gene lost 5 bases, with 13 bases spanning the gap. Germline loops: CDR1 MNHEY, CDR2 SMNVEV (reference sequence). CDR3 length equals 14 residues. The CDR3: CASSLIARSHEQYF. For the CDR3, the DNA is TGTGCCAGCAGTTTAATCGCGCGTAGTCACGAGCAGTACTTC.